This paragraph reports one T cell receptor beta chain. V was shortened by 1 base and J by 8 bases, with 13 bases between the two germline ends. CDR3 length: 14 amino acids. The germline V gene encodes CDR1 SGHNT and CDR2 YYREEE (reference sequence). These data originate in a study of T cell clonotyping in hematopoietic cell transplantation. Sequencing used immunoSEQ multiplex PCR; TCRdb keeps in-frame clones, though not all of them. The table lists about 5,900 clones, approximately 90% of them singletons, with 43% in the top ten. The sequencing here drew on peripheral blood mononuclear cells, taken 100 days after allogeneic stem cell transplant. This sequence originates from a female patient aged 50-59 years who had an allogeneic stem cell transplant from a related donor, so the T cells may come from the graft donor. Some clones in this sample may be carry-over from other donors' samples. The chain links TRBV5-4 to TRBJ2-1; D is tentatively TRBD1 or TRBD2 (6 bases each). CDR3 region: CASSLKTGGDEQFF. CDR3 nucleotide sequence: TGTGCCAGCAGCTTGAAGACAGGAGGGGATGAGCAGTTCTTC. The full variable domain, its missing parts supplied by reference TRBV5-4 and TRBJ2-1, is ETGVTQSPTHLIKTRGQQVTLRCSSQSGHNTVSWYQQALGQGPQFIFQYYREEENGRGNFPPRFSGLQFPNYSSELNVNALELDDSALYLCASSLKTGGDEQFFGPGTRLTVL.